This passage covers 14 T cell receptor beta chains from one sample sequenced in a study of cytomegalovirus exposure and HLA in healthy donors. Generated by immunoSEQ multiplex PCR, the TCRdb table keeps only in-frame clones and is missing some. In the table there are fewer than 200,000 clones, over 85% of which are singletons. Sequences were obtained from PBMCs. Receptors originate from a man between 18 and 35 years old in good health and CMV-seropositive.

The chain joins TRBV28 to TRBJ2-7; D is possibly TRBD2 (6 bases). CDR3 length equals 13 residues. Germline lookup yields CDR1 MDHEN and CDR2 SYDVKM. V was cut by 1 base and J by 10 bases, with 14 bases left in between. CDR3 loop: CASSLYGLAGQYF. The CDR3 coding sequence is TGTGCCAGCAGTTTATACGGCTTGGCGGGACAGTACTTC.

V gene TRBV28 combines with J gene TRBJ2-7; 12 nucleotides match TRBD2. In germline, CDR1 is MDHEN, CDR2 SYDVKM. V shed 2 bases and J 6 bases; nucleotides not matched to a gene: 5. CDR3 length: 15 amino acids. The CDR3 spells CASSLLAGGYREQYF. CDR3 coding DNA: TGTGCCAGCAGTTTACTAGCGGGAGGGTACCGCGAGCAGTACTTC.

There are a few counts of this clone. V gene TRBV18 combines with J gene TRBJ1-4; the D gene is possibly TRBD1 (5 bases). The V end was cut by 0 bases, the J end by 14 bases, with 22 bases between. Germline V lookup: CDR1 KGHSH, CDR2 LQKENI. The CDR3 has 16 residues. CDR3 in DNA: TGTGCCAGCTCACCACCGACAGCCATCAAATGGATGTCTCTGTTTTTT. Amino acids: CASSPPTAIKWMSLFF. Complete variable domain (other parts from reference TRBV18 and TRBJ1-4): NAGVMQNPRHLVRRRGQEARLRCSPMKGHSHVYWYRQLPEEGLKFMVYLQKENIIDESGMPKERFSAEFPKEGPSILRIQQVVRGDSAAYFCASSPPTAIKWMSLFFGSGTQLSVL.

The V call is TRBV7-9, the J call TRBJ1-1, with 9 positions matching TRBD1. V lost 5 bases and J lost 4; bases outside the gene matches: 17. This CDR3 has 18 amino acids. Germline lookup yields CDR1 SEHNR and CDR2 FQNEAQ (reference sequence). In DNA, the CDR3 is TGTGCCAGCAGCACCTTTGCGGGACAGGGAGGATTGGGCACTGAAGCTTTCTTT. This gives the protein CASSTFAGQGGLGTEAFF.

The V call is TRBV9, the J call TRBJ1-4; perhaps TRBD1 as D (6 bases). The CDR3 is 15 amino acids. The V gene lost 0 bases and the J gene lost 4 bases, with 10 bases spanning the gap. Germline CDR1 and CDR2: SGDLS and YYNGEE. The CDR3 DNA is TGTGCCAGCAGCGTAGACCAGGGGATTAATGAAAAACTGTTTTTT. Translating it yields CASSVDQGINEKLFF.

This clone was observed once. The chain has TRBV28 and TRBJ1-5, with D possibly matching TRBD1 (5 bases). Per germline, CDR1 MDHEN and CDR2 SYDVKM. V lost 7 bases and J 0 bases, leaving 16 bases between the germline ends. This CDR3 has 16 amino acids. CDR3 bases: TGTGCCAGCACGACGGACACGTCGTATAGCAATCAGCCCCAGCATTTT. It yields the protein CASTTDTSYSNQPQHF. Complete variable domain (other parts from reference TRBV28 and TRBJ1-5): DVKVTQSSRYLVKRTGEKVFLECVQDMDHENMFWYRQDPGLGLRLIYFSYDVKMKEKGDIPEGYSVSREKKERFSLILESASTNQTSMYLCASTTDTSYSNQPQHFGDGTRLSIL.

This clone was counted between two and nine times. The chain employs TRBV28 and TRBJ1-2; D uncertain. Germline V lookup: CDR1 MDHEN, CDR2 SYDVKM. The CDR3 has 13 amino acids. V lost 2 bases and J 4 bases, leaving 8 bases between the germline ends. CDR3 DNA: TGTGCCAGCAGTTTAGGCACCCTCTATGGCTACACCTTC. It is translated as CASSLGTLYGYTF.

This clone was seen once. This chain connects TRBV11-2 to TRBJ1-2; D is possibly TRBD1 (5 bases). Germline values: CDR1 SGHAT, CDR2 FQNNGV. V was clipped by 0 bases and J by 3 bases, with 11 bases between them. CDR3 length: 15 amino acids. The CDR3: CASSLDGGPYYGYTF. The CDR3 nucleotides read TGTGCCAGCAGCTTAGACGGGGGACCCTACTATGGCTACACCTTC.

The chain carries TRBV19 and TRBJ2-1; 11 bases fit TRBD2. V trimming: 5 bases; J trimming: 10 bases; junction bases outside the gene matches: 10. CDR3 size: 15 residues. Germline CDR1 reads LNHDA; CDR2 reads SQIVND (reference sequence). The CDR3 bases are TGTGCCAGTAGTGTAACTAGCGGGAGATTTGACGAGCAGTTCTTC. Amino acid sequence: CASSVTSGRFDEQFF. Full variable domain (remainder filled in from reference TRBV19 and TRBJ2-1): DGGITQSPKYLFRKEGQNVTLSCEQNLNHDAMYWYRQDPGQGLRLIYYSQIVNDFQKGDIAEGYSVSREKKESFPLTVTSAQKNPTAFYLCASSVTSGRFDEQFFGPGTRLTVL.

The chain couples TRBV2 to TRBJ2-2; 11 bases are a match to TRBD1. The CDR3 is made up of 14 amino acids. The germline CDR1 and CDR2 sequences are SNHLY and FYNNEI. V lost 6 bases and J lost 4; bases outside the gene matches: 1. DNA of the CDR3: TGTGCCAGCAGAGGGACAGGGGGCACCGGGGAGCTGTTTTTT. It is translated as CASRGTGGTGELFF. Variable domain in full (rest from reference TRBV2 and TRBJ2-2): EPEVTQTPSHQVTQMGQEVILRCVPISNHLYFYWYRQILGQKVEFLVSFYNNEISEKSEIFDDQFSVERPDGSNFTLKIRSTKLEDSAMYFCASRGTGGTGELFFGEGSRLTVL.

In nucleotides, the CDR3 is TGCGCCAGCAGCCATGCAGCGGGAGGGGTCGGTACGCAGTATTTT. This translates into CASSHAAGGVGTQYF. The chain uses TRBV5-1 and TRBJ2-3; 10 nucleotides agree with TRBD2. The CDR3 has 15 residues. Germline V gene sequence: CDR1 SGHRS, CDR2 YFSETQ. The V segment lost 4 bases and the J segment 8 bases; nucleotides outside the gene matches: 10.

This chain joins TRBV5-1 and TRBJ1-1; perhaps TRBD1 as D (5 bases). The germline CDR1 and CDR2 sequences are SGHRS and YFSETQ. The CDR3 loop spans 14 amino acids. Deletions cut 0 bases from V and 6 bases from J, with 12 bases between. CDR3 coding DNA: TGCGCCAGCAGCTTGGCCGTGGGGCTCGCTGAAGCTTTCTTT. It codes for CASSLAVGLAEAFF.

The gene calls are TRBV21-1 and TRBJ2-7; the table's TRBD2 call for D was not verified on the DNA. TRBV21-1 is marked as a pseudogene. The CDR3 runs 21 residues. In nucleotides, the CDR3 is TGTGCCAGCAGCCCACGTCCCGGGGTAGCGGGAGTAGGTCGGGTCACCTACGAGCAGTACTTC. The encoded protein is CASSPRPGVAGVGRVTYEQYF.

The rearrangement links TRBV28 to TRBJ2-5; 11 bases map to TRBD2. This CDR3 has 15 residues. Germline CDR1 reads MDHEN; CDR2 reads SYDVKM. V was clipped by 5 bases and J by 4 bases; unmatched bases: 6. CDR3 sequence reads: CASSATSGRTETQYF. DNA of the CDR3: TGTGCCAGCAGTGCCACTAGCGGGAGAACAGAGACCCAGTACTTC.